This T cell receptor (beta chain) is from a study of spatial heterogeneity in lung cancer. At the level of the study: Across tumor regions, counts of TCR transcripts showed a strong correlation with a T cell module score derived from matched bulk RNA-seq. An average of more than ten raw reads was observed per unique TCR and UMI combination. General study results and limits: Tumoral mutation counts were tracked by counts of expanded intratumoral alpha and beta TCRs.

TCRdb re-called the 5' RACE reads through MiXCR, storing one row per CDR3 protein. The data hold 12,000 or so distinct CDR3 sequences, with 14% to 15% observed a single time. For this clonotype: Its matching antigen is unknown.

The time point was: sample taken at primary tumor resection. A total of around 72 untreated early-stage non-small cell lung cancer patients served as donors. In each case, whole RNA from tumor, nontumor lung or frozen PBMC was sequenced unsorted. This receptor was taken from a male donor with early-stage non-small cell lung cancer. The sample in question was lung tumor tissue, obtained at surgery.

The CDR3 sequence: CSPGQGHFYGYTF. The CDR3 DNA reads as TGCAGTCCCGGACAGGGACACTTCTATGGCTACACCTTC. The chain has TRBV20-1 and TRBJ1-2, with TRBD1 identical over 8 bases. V dropped 8 bases and J dropped 4; count of bases not matched to a gene: 9. The CDR3 has 13 residues. CDR1 is DFQATT and CDR2 is SNEGSKA in the germline V gene (reference sequence).